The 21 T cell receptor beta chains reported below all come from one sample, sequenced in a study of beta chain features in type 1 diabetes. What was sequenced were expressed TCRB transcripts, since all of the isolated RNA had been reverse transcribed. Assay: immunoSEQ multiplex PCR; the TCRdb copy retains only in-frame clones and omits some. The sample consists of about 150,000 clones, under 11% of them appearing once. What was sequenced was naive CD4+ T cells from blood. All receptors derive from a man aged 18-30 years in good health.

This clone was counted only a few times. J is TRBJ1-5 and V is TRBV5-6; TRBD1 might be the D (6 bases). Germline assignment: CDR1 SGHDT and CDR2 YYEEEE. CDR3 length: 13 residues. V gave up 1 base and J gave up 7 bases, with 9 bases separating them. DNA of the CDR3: TGTGCCAGCAGCTTGAACAGGGAGCAGCCCCAGCATTTT. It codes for CASSLNREQPQHF. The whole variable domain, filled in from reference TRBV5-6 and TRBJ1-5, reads DAGVTQSPTHLIKTRGQQVTLRCSPKSGHDTVSWYQQALGQGPQFIFQYYEEEERQRGNFPDRFSGHQFPNYSSELNVNALLLGDSALYLCASSLNREQPQHFGDGTRLSIL.

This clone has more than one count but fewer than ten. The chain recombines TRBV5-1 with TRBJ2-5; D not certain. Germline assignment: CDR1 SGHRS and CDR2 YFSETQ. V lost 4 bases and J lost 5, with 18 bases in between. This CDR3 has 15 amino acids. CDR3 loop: CASSPSDPRQETQYF. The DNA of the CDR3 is TGCGCCAGCAGCCCCAGCGACCCAAGGCAGGAGACCCAGTACTTC.

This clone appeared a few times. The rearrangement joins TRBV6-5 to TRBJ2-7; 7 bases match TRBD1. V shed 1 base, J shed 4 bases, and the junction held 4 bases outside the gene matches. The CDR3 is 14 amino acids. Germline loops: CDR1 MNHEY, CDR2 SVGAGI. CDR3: CASSYYGRGYEQYF. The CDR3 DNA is TGTGCCAGCAGTTACTACGGCAGGGGGTACGAGCAGTACTTC.

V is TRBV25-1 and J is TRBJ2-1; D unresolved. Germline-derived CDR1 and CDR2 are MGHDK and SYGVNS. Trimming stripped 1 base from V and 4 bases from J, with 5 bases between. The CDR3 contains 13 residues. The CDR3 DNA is TGTGCCAGCAGTGAATCCTTTTACAATGAGCAGTTCTTC. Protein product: CASSESFYNEQFF.

The CDR3 protein is CASSPTGTGSGGELFF. The CDR3 DNA reads as TGTGCCAGCTCACCCACAGGGACCGGGTCCGGCGGGGAGCTGTTTTTT. This chain uses TRBV18 with TRBJ2-2, with D possibly being TRBD1 (6 bases). Germline CDR1 and CDR2: KGHSH and LQKENI. Trimming took 3 bases from V and 7 from J, leaving 18 bases between them. The CDR3 length is 16 residues.

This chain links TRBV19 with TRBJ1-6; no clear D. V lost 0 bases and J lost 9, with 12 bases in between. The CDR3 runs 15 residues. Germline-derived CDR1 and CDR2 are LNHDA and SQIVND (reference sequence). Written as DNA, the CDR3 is TGTGCCAGTAGTATAGAGCTGGATCGGGTTTCACCCCTCCACTTT. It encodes CASSIELDRVSPLHF.

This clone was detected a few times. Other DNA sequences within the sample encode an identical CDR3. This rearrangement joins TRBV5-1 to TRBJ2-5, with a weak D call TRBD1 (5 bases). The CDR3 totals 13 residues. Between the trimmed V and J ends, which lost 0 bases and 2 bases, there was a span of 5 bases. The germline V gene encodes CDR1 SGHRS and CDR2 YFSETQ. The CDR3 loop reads CASSLGQQETQYF. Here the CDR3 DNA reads TGCGCCAGCAGCTTGGGACAGCAAGAGACCCAGTACTTC.

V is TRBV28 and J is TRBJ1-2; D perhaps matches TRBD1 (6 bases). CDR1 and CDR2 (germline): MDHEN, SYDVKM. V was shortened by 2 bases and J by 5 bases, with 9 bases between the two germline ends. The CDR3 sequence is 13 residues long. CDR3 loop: CASSLGQLYGYTF. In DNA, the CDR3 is TGTGCCAGCAGTTTAGGACAGCTGTATGGCTACACCTTC.

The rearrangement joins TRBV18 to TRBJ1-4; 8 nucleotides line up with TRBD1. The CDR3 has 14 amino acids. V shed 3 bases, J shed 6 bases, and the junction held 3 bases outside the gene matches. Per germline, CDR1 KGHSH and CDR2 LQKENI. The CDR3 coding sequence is TGTGCCAGCTCACCCGGACAGGGCGATGAAAAACTGTTTTTT. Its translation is CASSPGQGDEKLFF. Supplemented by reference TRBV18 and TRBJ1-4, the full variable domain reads NAGVMQNPRHLVRRRGQEARLRCSPMKGHSHVYWYRQLPEEGLKFMVYLQKENIIDESGMPKERFSAEFPKEGPSILRIQQVVRGDSAAYFCASSPGQGDEKLFFGSGTQLSVL.

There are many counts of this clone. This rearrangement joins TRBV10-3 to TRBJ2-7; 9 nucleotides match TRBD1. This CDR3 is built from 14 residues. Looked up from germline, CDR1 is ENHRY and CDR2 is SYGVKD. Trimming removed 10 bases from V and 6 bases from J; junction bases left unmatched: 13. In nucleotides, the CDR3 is TGTGCCACCGACGACCAAGGGACAGGGCCCGAGCAGTACTTC. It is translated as CATDDQGTGPEQYF.

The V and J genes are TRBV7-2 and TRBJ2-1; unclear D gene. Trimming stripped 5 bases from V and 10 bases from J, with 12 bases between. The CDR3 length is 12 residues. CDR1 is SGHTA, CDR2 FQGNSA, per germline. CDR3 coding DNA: TGTGCCAGCAGCCAACCTTGGGCAGAGCAGTTCTTC. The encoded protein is CASSQPWAEQFF.

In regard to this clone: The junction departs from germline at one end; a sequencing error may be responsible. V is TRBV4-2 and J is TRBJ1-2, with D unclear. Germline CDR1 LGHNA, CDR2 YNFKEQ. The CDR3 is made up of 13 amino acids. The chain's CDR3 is CASTQGLNYGYTF. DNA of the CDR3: TGTGCCAGCACCCAAGGGCTTAACTATGGCTACACCTTC.

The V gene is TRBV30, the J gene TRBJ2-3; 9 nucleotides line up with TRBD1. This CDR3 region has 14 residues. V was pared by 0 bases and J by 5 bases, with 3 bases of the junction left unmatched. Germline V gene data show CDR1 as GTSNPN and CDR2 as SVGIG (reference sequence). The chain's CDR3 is CAWSVQGARDTQYF. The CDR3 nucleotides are TGTGCCTGGAGTGTACAGGGGGCAAGAGATACGCAGTATTTT.

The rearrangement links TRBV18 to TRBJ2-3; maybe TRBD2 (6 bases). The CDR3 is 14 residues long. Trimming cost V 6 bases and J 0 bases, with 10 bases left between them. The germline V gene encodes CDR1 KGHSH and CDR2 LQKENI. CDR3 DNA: TGTGCCAGCTCCCGGGGGTTCAGCACAGATACGCAGTATTTT. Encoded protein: CASSRGFSTDTQYF.

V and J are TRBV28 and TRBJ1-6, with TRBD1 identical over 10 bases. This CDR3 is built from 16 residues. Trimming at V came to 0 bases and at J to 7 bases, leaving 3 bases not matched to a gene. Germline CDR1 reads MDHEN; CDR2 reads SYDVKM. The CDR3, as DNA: TGTGCCAGCAGTTTATGGCCGGGACAGGGGAATTCACCCCTCCACTTT. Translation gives CASSLWPGQGNSPLHF.

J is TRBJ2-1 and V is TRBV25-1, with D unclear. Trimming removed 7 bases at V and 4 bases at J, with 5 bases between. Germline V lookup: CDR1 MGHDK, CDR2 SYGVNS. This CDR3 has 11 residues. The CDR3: CASTSYNEQFF. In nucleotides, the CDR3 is TGTGCCAGCACCTCTTACAATGAGCAGTTCTTC.

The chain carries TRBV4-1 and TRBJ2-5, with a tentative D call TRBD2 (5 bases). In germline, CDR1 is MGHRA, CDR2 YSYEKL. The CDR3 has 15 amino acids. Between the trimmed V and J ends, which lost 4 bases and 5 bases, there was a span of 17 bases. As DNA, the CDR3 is TGCGCCAGCAGCCCTCTAATCGGAGGTTGGGAGACCCAGTACTTC. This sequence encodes CASSPLIGGWETQYF.

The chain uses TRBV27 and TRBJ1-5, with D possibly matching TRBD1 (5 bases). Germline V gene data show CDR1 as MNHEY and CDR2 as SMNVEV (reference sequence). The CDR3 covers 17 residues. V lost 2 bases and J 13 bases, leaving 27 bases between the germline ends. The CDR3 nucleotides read TGTGCCAGCAGTTTAAGTGGGGCAGGGATGTTGGATCCAGGGCAGCATTTT. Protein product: CASSLSGAGMLDPGQHF.

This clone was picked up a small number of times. CDR3 residues: CASSLGQGVPYEQYF. The CDR3 nucleotides read TGCGCCAGCAGCTTGGGCCAGGGGGTACCCTACGAGCAGTACTTC. The rearrangement joins TRBV5-1 to TRBJ2-7; 7 bases fit TRBD1. CDR3 length: 15 residues. Per the germline V gene, CDR1 is SGHRS and CDR2 is YFSETQ. With V trimmed by 0 bases and J by 2 bases, 5 bases remained unmatched.

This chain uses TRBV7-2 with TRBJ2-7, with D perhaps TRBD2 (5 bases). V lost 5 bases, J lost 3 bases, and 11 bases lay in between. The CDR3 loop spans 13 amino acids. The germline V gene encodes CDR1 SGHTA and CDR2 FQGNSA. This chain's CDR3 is CASSLGLIYEQYF. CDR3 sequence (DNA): TGTGCCAGCAGCCTCGGACTGATCTACGAGCAGTACTTC.

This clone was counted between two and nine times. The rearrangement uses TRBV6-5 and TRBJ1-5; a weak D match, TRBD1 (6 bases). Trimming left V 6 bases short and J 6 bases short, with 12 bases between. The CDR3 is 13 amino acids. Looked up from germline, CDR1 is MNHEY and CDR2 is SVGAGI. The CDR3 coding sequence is TGTGCCAGCAGGATCGACAGGCTTCAGCCCCAGCATTTT. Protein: CASRIDRLQPQHF.